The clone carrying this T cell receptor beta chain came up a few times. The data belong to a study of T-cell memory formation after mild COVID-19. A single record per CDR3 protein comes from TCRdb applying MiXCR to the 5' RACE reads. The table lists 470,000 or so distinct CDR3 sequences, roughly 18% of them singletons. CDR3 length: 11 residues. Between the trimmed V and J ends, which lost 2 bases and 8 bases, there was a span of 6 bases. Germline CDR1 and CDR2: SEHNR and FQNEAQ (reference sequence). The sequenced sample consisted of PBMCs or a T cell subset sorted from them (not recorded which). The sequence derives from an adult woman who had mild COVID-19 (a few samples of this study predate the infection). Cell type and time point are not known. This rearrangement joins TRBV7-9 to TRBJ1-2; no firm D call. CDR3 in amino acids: CASSLQLGYTF. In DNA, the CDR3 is TGTGCCAGCAGCTTACAGCTGGGCTACACCTTC.